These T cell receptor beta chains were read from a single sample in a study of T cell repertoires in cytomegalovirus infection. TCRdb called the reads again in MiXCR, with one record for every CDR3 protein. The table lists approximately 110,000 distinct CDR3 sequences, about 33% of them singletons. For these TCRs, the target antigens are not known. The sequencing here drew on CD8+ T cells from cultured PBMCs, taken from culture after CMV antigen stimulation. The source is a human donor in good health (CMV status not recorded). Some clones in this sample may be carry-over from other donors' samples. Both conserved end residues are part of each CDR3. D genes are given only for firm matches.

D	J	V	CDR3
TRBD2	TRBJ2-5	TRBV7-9	CATLAGGETQYF
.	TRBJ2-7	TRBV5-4	CASSPPHGRGAYEQYF
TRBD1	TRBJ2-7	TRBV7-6	CASRRDSSYEQYF
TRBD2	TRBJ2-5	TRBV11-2	CASASWGGQETQYF
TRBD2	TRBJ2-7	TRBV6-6	CASILTSVSSYEQYF
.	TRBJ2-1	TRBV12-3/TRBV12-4	CASSWGQGTGVECF
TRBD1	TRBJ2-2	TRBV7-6	CASSLGGTGGSTGELFF
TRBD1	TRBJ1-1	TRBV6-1	CASRSLQGPANTEAFF
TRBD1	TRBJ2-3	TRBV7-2	CASSLGVPGQTTDTQYF
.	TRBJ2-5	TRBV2	CASSEGQRQETQYF
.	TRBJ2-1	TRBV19	CASSLEDSSYNEQFF
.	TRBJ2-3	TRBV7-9	CAEESDYRYTDTQYF
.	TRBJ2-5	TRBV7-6	CASRGERAIYQETQYF
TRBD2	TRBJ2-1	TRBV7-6	CASSFSSGGGNEQFF
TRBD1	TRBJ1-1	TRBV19	CASSIYEGAGTEAFF
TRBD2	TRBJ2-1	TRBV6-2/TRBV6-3	CASSYRGDYNEQFF
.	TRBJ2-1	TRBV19	CASIRGNEQFF
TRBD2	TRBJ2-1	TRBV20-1	CSAKKGSGGRSDEQFF
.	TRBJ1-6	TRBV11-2	CASSLSDRTLNSPLHF
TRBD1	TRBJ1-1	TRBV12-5	CASGFGQGDTEAFF
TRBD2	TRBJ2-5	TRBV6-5	CASRESGGEGETQYF
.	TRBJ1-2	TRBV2	CASTGSKFYGYTF
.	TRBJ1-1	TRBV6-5	CASSYSTMTRRLITEAFF
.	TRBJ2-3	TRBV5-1	CASSLTGLVADTQYF
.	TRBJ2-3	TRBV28	CASSFGRSTDTQYF
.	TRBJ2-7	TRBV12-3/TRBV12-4	CASSLTPYEQYF
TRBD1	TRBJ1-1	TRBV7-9	CASSQTGGAYTEAFF
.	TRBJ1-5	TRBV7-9	CASSLAAVDQPQHF
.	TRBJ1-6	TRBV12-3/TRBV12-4	CASRRYMSSYNSPLHF
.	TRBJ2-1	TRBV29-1	CSVEDYGQPYNEQFF
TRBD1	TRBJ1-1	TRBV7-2	CASSPGPGQGYMDTEAFF
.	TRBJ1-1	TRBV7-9	CAITGHRRNTEAFF
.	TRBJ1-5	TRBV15	CATSRVSVLPVQNNQPQHF
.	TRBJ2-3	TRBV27	CASSFTGLDTQYF
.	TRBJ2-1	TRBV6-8	CASSYGWYNEQFF
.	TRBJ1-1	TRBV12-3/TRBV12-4	CASRLKDSRNTEAFF
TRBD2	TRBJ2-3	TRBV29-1	CSVETSGVTDTQYF
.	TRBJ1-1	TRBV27	CASSHPGEGLSTEAFF
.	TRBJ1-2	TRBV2	CASSDISYGYTF
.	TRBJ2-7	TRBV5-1	CASSLGQYYEQYF
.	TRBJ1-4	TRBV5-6	CASSIDEDEKLFF
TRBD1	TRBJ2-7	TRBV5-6	CASSLTGTAVGYEQYF
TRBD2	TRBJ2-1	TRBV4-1	CASSQDAGTSGSLSYNEQFF
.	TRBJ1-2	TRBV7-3	CASSADASYGYTF
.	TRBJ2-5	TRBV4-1	CASSPGRGLQETQYF